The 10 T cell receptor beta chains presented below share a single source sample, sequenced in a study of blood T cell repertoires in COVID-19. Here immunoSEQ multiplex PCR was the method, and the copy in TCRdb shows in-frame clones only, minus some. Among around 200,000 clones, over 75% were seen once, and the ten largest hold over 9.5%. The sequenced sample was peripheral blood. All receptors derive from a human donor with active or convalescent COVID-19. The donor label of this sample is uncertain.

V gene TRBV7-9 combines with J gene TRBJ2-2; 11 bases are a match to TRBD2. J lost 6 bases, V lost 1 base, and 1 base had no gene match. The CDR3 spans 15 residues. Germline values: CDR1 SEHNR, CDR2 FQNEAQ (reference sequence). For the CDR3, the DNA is TGTGCCAGCAGCTTAGGGGGACTAGCGGCCGGGGAGCTGTTTTTT. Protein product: CASSLGGLAAGELFF.

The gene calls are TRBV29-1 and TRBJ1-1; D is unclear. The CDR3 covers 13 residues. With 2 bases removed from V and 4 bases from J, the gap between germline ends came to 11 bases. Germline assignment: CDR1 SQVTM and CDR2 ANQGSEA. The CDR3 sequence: CSVEWRGSTEAFF. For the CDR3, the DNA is TGCAGCGTTGAATGGCGAGGGAGCACTGAAGCTTTCTTT.

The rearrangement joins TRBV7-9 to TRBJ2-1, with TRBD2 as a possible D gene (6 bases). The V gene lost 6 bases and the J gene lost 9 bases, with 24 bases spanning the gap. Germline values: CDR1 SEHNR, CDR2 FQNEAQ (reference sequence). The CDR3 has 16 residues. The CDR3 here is CASSPFWDSYTSEQFF. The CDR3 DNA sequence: TGTGCCAGCAGTCCCTTCTGGGACTCCTATACATCTGAGCAGTTCTTC.

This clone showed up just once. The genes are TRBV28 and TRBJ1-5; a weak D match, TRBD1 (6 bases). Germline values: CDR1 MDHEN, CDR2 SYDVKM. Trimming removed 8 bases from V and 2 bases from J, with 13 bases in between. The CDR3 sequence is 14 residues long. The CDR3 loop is CASYYAGGNQPQHF. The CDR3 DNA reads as TGTGCCAGCTATTATGCAGGGGGCAATCAGCCCCAGCATTTT.

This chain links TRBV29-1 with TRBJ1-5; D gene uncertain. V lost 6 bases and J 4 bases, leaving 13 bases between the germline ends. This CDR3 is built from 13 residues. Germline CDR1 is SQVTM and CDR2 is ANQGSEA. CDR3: CSVGQEVNQPQHF. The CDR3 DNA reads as TGCAGCGTGGGCCAGGAGGTGAATCAGCCCCAGCATTTT.

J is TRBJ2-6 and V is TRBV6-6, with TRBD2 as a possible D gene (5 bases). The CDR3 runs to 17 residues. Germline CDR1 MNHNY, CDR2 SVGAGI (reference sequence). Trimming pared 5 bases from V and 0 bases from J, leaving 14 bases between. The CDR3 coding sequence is TGTGCCAGCAGTCCCCGGGGATGGAGCTCTGGGGCCAACGTCCTGACTTTC. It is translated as CASSPRGWSSGANVLTF.

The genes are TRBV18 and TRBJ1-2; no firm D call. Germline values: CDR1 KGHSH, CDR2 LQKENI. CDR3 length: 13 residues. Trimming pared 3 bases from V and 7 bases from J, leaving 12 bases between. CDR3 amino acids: CASSPSGESGYTF. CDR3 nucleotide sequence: TGTGCCAGCTCACCTAGCGGGGAGAGTGGCTACACCTTC.

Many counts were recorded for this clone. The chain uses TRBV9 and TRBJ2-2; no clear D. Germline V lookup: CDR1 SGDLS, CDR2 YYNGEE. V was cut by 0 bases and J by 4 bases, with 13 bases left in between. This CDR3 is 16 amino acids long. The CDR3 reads CASSVALRSGTGELFF. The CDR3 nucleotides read TGTGCCAGCAGCGTAGCTCTCCGGTCGGGCACCGGGGAGCTGTTTTTT.

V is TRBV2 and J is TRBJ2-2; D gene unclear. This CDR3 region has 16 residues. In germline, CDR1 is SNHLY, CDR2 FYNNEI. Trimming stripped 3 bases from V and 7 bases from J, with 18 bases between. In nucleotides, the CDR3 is TGTGCCAGCAGTGATTATTGGCAGGATGGTGGCGGGGAGCTGTTTTTT. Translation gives CASSDYWQDGGGELFF.

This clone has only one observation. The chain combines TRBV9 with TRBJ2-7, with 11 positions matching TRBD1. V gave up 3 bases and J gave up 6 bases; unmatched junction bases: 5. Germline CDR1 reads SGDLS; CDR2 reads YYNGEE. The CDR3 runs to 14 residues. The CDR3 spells CASSAEDRGREQYF. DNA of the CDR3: TGTGCCAGCAGCGCCGAGGACAGGGGGCGCGAGCAGTACTTC.